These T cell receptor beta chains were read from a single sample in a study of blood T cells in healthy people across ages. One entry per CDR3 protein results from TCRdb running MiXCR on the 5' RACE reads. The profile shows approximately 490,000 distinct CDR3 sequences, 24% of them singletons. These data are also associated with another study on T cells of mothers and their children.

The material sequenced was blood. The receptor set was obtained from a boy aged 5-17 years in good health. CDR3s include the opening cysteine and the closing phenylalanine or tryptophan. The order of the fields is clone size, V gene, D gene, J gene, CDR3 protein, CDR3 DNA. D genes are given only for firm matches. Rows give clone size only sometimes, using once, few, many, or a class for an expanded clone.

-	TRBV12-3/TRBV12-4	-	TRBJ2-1	CASSLRRVWQFF	TGTGCCAGCAGCCTACGTCGGGTTTGGCAGTTCTTC
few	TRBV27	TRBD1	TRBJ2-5	CASSLTWGQPMLEQYF	TGTGCCAGCAGTTTAACGTGGGGACAGCCTATGCTGGAGCAGTACTTC
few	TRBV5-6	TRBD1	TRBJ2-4	CASSSPGQGDIQYF	TGTGCCAGCAGCTCTCCGGGACAGGGAGACATTCAGTACTTC
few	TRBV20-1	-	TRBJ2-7	CSARNFEGSYEQYF	TGCAGTGCTAGAAACTTTGAAGGTTCCTACGAGCAGTACTTC
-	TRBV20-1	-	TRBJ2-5	CSANRETQYF	TGCAGTGCTAACAGGGAGACCCAGTACTTC
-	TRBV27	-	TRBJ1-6	CASFSNSPLHF	TGTGCCAGCTTTAGTAACTCACCCCTCCACTTT
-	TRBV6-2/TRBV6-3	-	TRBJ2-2	CASMRQANTGELFF	TGTGCCAGCATGCGACAGGCGAACACCGGGGAGCTGTTTTTT
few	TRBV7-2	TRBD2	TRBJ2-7	CASSLVAGGTFDEQYF	TGTGCCAGCAGCTTAGTAGCGGGGGGGACATTTGACGAGCAGTACTTC
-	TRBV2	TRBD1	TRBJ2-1	CASFRGIGYNEQFF	TGTGCCAGTTTCAGGGGGATAGGGTACAATGAGCAGTTCTTC
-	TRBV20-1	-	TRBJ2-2	CSARKNLASTGELFF	TGCAGTGCTAGAAAAAATCTAGCGAGCACCGGGGAGCTGTTTTTT
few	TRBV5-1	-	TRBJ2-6	CASSLSPGRGANVLTF	TGCGCCAGCAGCCTATCACCGGGGCGCGGGGCCAACGTCCTGACTTTC
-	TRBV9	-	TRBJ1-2	CASSGNYGYTF	TGTGCCAGCAGCGGTAACTATGGCTACACCTTC
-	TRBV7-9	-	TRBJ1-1	CASSLIGGNTGAFF	TGTGCCAGCAGCTTAATTGGGGGGAACACTGGAGCTTTCTTT
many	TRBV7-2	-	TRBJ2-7	CASSLSGRSSYEQYF	TGTGCCAGCAGCCTGTCTGGACGAAGCTCCTACGAGCAGTACTTC
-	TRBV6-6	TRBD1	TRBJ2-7	CASSYSIGTGGTDEQYF	TGTGCCAGCAGTTACTCGATAGGGACAGGGGGTACCGACGAGCAGTACTTC
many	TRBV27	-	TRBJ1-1	CASSPDRDTEAFF	TGTGCCAGCAGTCCCGACAGAGACACTGAAGCTTTCTTT
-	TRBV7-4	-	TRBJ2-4	CASSFPGVAKNIQYF	TGTGCCAGCAGCTTCCCAGGGGTAGCCAAAAACATTCAGTACTTC
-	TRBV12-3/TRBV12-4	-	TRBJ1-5	CASSFSGPQHF	TGTGCCAGCAGTTTCTCGGGGCCCCAGCATTTT
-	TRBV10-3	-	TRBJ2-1	CAISESKGSNEQFF	TGTGCCATCAGTGAGTCGAAGGGTTCCAATGAGCAGTTCTTC
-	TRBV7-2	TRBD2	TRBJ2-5	CASSSPSGGQETQCF	TGTGCCAGCAGCTCCCCTAGCGGGGGCCAAGAGACCCAGTGCTTC
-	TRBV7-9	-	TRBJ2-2	CASSLTRQDTGELFF	TGTGCCAGCAGCTTGACGAGACAGGACACCGGGGAGCTGTTTTTT
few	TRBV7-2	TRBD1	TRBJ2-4	CASSQQGAKNIQYF	TGTGCCAGCAGCCAACAGGGGGCCAAAAACATTCAGTACTTC
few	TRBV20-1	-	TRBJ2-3	CSAGLRPPLYTQYF	TGCAGTGCTGGCTTACGTCCTCCTTTGTATACGCAGTATTTT
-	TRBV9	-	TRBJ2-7	CASSPPGRTYEQYF	TGTGCCAGCAGCCCCCCGGGGAGGACCTACGAGCAGTACTTC
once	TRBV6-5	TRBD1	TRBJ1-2	CASGMDRSYGYTF	TGTGCCAGCGGAATGGACAGGTCCTATGGCTACACCTTC
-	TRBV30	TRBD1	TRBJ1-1	CAWSGQGVPEAFF	TGTGCCTGGAGTGGACAGGGGGTCCCTGAAGCTTTCTTT
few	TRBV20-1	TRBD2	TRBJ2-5	CSAPRLAGRLQETQYF	TGCAGTGCTCCGAGACTAGCGGGGCGCTTGCAAGAGACCCAGTACTTC
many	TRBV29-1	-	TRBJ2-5	CSVDGLGLGSRTADQETQYF	TGCAGCGTTGATGGTCTTGGTCTTGGGTCCAGGACGGCCGACCAAGAGACCCAGTACTTC
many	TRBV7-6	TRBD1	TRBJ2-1	CASSGLRDRASEQFF	TGTGCCAGCAGCGGGTTAAGGGACAGGGCAAGTGAGCAGTTCTTC
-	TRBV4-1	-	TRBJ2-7	CASSFHGEQYF	TGCGCCAGCAGCTTCCATGGCGAGCAGTACTTC
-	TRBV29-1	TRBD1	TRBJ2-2	CSAEDRGLTGELFF	TGCAGCGCTGAGGACAGGGGGCTCACCGGGGAGCTGTTTTTT
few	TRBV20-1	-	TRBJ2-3	CSAHLPSTDTQYF	TGCAGTGCTCATTTGCCAAGCACAGATACGCAGTATTTT
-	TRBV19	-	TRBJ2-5	CASRLVWGSQETQYF	TGTGCCAGTCGGCTGGTCTGGGGGTCCCAAGAGACCCAGTACTTC
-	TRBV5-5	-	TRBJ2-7	CASSVGTYQETVYEQYF	TGTGCCAGCAGCGTTGGGACATACCAGGAAACGGTCTACGAGCAGTACTTC
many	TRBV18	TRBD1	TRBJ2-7	CASSLGTGETYEQYF	TGTGCCAGCTCACTAGGGACAGGAGAGACCTACGAGCAGTACTTC
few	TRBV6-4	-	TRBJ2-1	CASSVGRDSYNEQFF	TGTGCCAGCAGTGTGGGGCGGGACTCCTACAATGAGCAGTTCTTC
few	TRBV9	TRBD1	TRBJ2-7	CASSVEAGGSYEQYF	TGTGCCAGCAGCGTAGAGGCAGGGGGCTCCTACGAGCAGTACTTC
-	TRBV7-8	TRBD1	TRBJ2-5	CASRETGGKTQYF	TGTGCCAGCAGGGAAACAGGGGGCAAGACCCAGTACTTC
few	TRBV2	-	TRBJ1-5	CASSGGRGNQPQHF	TGTGCCAGCAGTGGGGGTCGGGGCAATCAGCCCCAGCATTTT
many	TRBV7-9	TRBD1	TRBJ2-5	CASNRGVLETQYF	TGTGCCAGCAACAGGGGGGTCCTAGAGACCCAGTACTTC
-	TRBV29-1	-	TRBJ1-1	CSVDQWGEAFF	TGCAGCGTTGATCAATGGGGGGAAGCTTTCTTT
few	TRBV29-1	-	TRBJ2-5	CSVGARGGWETQYF	TGCAGCGTCGGAGCCAGGGGCGGGTGGGAGACCCAGTACTTC
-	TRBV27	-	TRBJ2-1	CASSSSVRGEQFF	TGTGCCAGCAGTTCGTCCGTCAGGGGTGAGCAGTTCTTC
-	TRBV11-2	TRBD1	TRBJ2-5	CASSLAGTGGGETQYF	TGTGCCAGCAGCTTAGCTGGGACAGGGGGGGGAGAGACCCAGTACTTC
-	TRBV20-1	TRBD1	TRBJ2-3	CSARVYRGTTDTQYF	TGCAGTGCTAGAGTTTACAGGGGCACCACAGATACGCAGTATTTT
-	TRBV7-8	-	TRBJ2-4	CASSSSRELRNIQYF	TGTGCCAGCAGCTCCTCCCGGGAGCTCCGTAACATTCAGTACTTC
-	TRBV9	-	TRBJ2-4	CASSVVPGNIQYF	TGTGCCAGCAGCGTAGTCCCCGGAAACATTCAGTACTTC
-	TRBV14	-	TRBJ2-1	CASSQVGIRDSYNEQFF	TGTGCCAGCAGCCAAGTTGGGATTAGGGACTCCTACAATGAGCAGTTCTTC
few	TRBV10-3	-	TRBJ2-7	CAISDHGMYQRYEQYF	TGTGCAATCAGTGACCATGGGATGTATCAGCGCTACGAGCAGTACTTC
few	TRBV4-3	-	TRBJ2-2	CASSQARGTYTGELFF	TGCGCCAGCAGCCAAGCTCGGGGGACATACACCGGGGAGCTGTTTTTT
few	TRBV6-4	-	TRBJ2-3	CASSPSMGAVTQYF	TGTGCCAGCAGTCCTAGCATGGGAGCGGTGACGCAGTATTTT
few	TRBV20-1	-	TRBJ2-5	CSARDRQETQYF	TGCAGTGCTAGAGACCGTCAAGAGACCCAGTACTTC
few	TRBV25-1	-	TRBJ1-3	CASSDASSGNTIYF	TGTGCCAGCAGTGACGCGAGCTCTGGAAACACCATATATTTT
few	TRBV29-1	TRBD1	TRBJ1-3	CSAGTASGNTIYF	TGCAGCGCAGGGACAGCCTCTGGAAACACCATATATTTT
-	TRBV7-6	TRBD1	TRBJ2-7	CASSPLGQSYEQYF	TGTGCCAGCAGCCCACTGGGACAGTCCTACGAGCAGTACTTC